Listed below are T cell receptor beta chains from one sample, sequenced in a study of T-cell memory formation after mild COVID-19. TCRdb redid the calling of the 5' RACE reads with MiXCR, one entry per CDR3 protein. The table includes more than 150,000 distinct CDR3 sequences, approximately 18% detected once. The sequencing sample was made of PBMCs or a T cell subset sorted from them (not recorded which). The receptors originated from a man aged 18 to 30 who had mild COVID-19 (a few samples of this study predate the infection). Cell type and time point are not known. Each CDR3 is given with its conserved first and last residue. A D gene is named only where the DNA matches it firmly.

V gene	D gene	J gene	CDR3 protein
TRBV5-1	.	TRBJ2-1	CASSPWGNEQFF
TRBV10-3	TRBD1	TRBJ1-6	CAIRGDRVNSPLHF
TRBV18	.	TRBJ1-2	CASSPLDGYTF
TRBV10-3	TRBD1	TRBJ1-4	CAIRTDRADEKLFF
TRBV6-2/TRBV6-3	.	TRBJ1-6	CASSYDRSGNNSPLHF
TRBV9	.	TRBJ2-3	CASSVEGYTDTQYF
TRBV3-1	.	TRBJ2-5	CASSQARGRIQETQYF
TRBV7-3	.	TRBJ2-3	CASSQNRGTQYF
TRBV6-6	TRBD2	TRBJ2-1	CASRNSGGSYNEQFF
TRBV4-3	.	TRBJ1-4	CASSRSSGAREKLFF
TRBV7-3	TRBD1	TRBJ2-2	CASSATGDVWELFF
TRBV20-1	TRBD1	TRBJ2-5	CSAPRDRALETQYF
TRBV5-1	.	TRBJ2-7	CASSLGGDYEQYF
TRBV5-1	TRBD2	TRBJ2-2	CASSLALAGALTGELFF
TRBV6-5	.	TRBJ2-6	CATMVGKWSGANVLTF
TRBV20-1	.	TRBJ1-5	CSALSLGKAESNQPQHF
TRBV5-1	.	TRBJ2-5	CASRTPGTQETQYF
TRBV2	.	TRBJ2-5	CASSELRGGPSETQYF
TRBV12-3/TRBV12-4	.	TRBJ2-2	CASSLDGLVTGELFF
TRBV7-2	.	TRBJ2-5	CASSFWRGTETQYF
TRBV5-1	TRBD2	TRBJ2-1	CASSLNLAGTYNEQFF
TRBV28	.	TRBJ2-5	CASSPTNQETQYF
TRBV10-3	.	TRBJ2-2	CAISEKGAINTGELFF
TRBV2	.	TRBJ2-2	CASSDRRSTGELFF
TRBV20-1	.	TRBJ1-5	CSARDRQAYQPQHF
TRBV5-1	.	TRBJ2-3	CASRPDSSTDTQYF
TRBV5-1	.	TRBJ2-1	CASSLAVGLLGANEQFF
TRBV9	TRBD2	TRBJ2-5	CASSIGGADETQYF
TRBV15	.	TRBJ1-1	CATSRDLAGGNTEAFF
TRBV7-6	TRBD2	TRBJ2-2	CASSLLAGAGTGELFF
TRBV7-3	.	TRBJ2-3	CASSPHNTDTQYF
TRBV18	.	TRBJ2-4	CASSPLGQGFSNIQYF
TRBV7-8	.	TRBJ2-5	CASSSNLGQETQYF
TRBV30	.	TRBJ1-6	CAWSARDLGSPLHF
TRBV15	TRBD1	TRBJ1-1	CATSTSQGARAFF
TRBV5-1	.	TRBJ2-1	CASSPLRDWLDNEQFF
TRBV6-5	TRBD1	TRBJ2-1	CASKGDRVNNEQFF
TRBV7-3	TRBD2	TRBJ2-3	CASSSRTSISDTQYF
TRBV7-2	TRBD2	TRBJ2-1	CASSLRERGVTSYNEQFF
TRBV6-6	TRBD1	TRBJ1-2	CASSYGVTGGVGGF
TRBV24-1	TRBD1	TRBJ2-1	CATSDPGQVNNEQFF
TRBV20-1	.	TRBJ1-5	CSARDRGQPQHF
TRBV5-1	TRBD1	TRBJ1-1	CASSGTGELGTEAFF
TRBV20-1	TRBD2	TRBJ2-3	CSNPGEGVNTQYF
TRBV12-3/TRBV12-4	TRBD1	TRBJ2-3	CASITGGAADTQYF
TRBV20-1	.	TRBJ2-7	CSVGGPGRRLNYEQYF
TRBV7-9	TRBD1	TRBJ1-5	CASSPGTGWQPQHF
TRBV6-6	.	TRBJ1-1	CASSYSRGRSGEAFF
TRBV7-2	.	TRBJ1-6	CASSLNRSPLHF
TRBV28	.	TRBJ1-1	CASSFPLGQRSAEAFF
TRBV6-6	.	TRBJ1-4	CASSYYGSGVNEKLFF
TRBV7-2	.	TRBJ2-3	CASSLWGVPSTDTQYF
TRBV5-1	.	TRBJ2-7	CASSIWELSYEQYF
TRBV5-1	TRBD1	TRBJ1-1	CASSPGTGAVNTETFF
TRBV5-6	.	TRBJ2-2	CASSLARRGTTGELFF